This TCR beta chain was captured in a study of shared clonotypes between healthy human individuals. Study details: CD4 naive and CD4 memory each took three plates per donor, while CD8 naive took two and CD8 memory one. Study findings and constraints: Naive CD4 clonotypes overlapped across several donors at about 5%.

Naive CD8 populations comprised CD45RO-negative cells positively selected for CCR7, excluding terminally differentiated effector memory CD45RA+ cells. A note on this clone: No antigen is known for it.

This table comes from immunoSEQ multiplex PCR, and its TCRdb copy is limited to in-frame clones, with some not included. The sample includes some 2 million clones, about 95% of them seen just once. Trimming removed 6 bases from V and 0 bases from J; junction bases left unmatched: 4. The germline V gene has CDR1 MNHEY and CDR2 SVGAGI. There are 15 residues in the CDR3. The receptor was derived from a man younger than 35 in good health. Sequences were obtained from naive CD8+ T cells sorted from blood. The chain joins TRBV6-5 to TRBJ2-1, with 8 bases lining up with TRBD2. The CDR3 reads CASRPRGGSYNEQFF. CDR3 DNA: TGTGCCAGCAGACCTCGGGGGGGCTCCTACAATGAGCAGTTCTTC.